Each of the 32 T cell receptor beta chains below was sequenced from the same sample in a study of T-cell memory formation after mild COVID-19. In TCRdb, the 5' RACE reads were re-called with MiXCR into one record per CDR3 protein. The sample shows around 340,000 distinct CDR3 sequences, more than 15% of them seen only once. Input material: PBMCs or a T cell subset sorted from them (not recorded which). Receptors were obtained from a man between 18 and 35 years old who had mild COVID-19 (a few samples of this study predate the infection). Cell type and time point are not known.

This clonotype was detected many times. J is TRBJ1-2 and V is TRBV24-1; TRBD1 aligns across 11 bases. This CDR3 is built from 17 residues. V trimming: 3 bases; J trimming: 8 bases; junction bases outside the gene matches: 13. Germline V gene data show CDR1 as KGHDR and CDR2 as SFDVKD. Written as DNA, the CDR3 is TGTGCCACCAGTGATCGGACAGGGGGCCCGATACTAGGAGGCTACACCTTC. Translation gives CATSDRTGGPILGGYTF.

This clonotype occurred a few times. This chain joins TRBV7-8 and TRBJ2-7, with 7 bases aligning to TRBD2. This CDR3 is 15 amino acids long. After removal of 4 bases from V and 2 bases from J, the junction contained 8 bases not matched to a gene. Germline assignment: CDR1 SGHVS and CDR2 FQNEAQ. CDR3 protein: CASSSWTSTTYEQYF. The CDR3 DNA follows: TGTGCCAGCAGCTCCTGGACTAGTACCACCTACGAGCAGTACTTC.

V gene TRBV7-2 combines with J gene TRBJ1-4; D perhaps matches TRBD1 (6 bases). The V end was cut by 3 bases, the J end by 8 bases, with 10 bases between. The CDR3 runs to 13 residues. The germline CDR1 and CDR2 sequences are SGHTA and FQGNSA. CDR3 region: CASSFQGREKLFF. The CDR3 DNA reads as TGTGCCAGCAGCTTTCAGGGGAGGGAAAAACTGTTTTTT.

The sample holds many counts of this clonotype. The chain couples TRBV6-5 to TRBJ1-5; D perhaps matches TRBD1 (6 bases). Germline-derived CDR1 and CDR2 are MNHEY and SVGAGI. Trimming removed 5 bases at V and 7 bases at J, with 21 bases between. This CDR3 has 16 residues. The CDR3 here is CASSPGMGAKRQPQHF. The CDR3 nucleotides are TGTGCCAGCAGTCCGGGGATGGGGGCCAAGAGGCAGCCCCAGCATTTT.

The chain employs TRBV7-9 and TRBJ2-7, with 10 bases fitting TRBD2. The CDR3 contains 14 residues. V was pared by 8 bases and J by 2 bases, with 6 bases of the junction left unmatched. Germline V lookup: CDR1 SEHNR, CDR2 FQNEAQ (reference sequence). CDR3 DNA: TGTGCCAGCGGAGTAGCGGGGGGCGCCTACGAGCAGTACTTC. Its translation is CASGVAGGAYEQYF. The entire variable domain, with the rest obtained from reference TRBV7-9 and TRBJ2-7, is as follows: DTGVSQNPRHKITKRGQNVTFRCDPISEHNRLYWYRQTLGQGPEFLTYFQNEAQLEKSRLLSDRFSAERPKGSFSTLEIQRTEQGDSAMYLCASGVAGGAYEQYFGPGTRLTVT.

This clonotype has more than one count but fewer than ten. The V gene is TRBV15, the J gene TRBJ2-5; D is perhaps TRBD1 or TRBD2 (7 bases each). In germline, CDR1 is LNHNV, CDR2 YYDKDF (reference sequence). The CDR3 sequence is 19 residues long. V lost 5 bases and J lost 5, with 30 bases in between. In nucleotides, the CDR3 is TGTGCCACCAGCCCTCTGGGGGGGGTGTCTGACAGGGCGGAGGAGACCCAGTACTTC. Protein product: CATSPLGGVSDRAEETQYF. The entire variable domain, with the rest obtained from reference TRBV15 and TRBJ2-5, is as follows: DAMVIQNPRYQVTQFGKPVTLSCSQTLNHNVMYWYQQKSSQAPKLLFHYYDKDFNNEADTPDNFQSRRPNTSFCFLDIRSPGLGDTAMYLCATSPLGGVSDRAEETQYFGPGTRLLVL.

The chain links TRBV3-1 to TRBJ2-2, with D hard to call. The CDR3 totals 15 residues. Trimming took off 0 bases at V and 6 bases at J, with 11 bases between the two ends. Germline CDR1 is LGHDT and CDR2 is YNNKEL (reference sequence). As DNA, the CDR3 is TGTGCCAGCAGCCAAGAAAATAAAGGATCCGGGGAGCTGTTTTTT. Protein product: CASSQENKGSGELFF.

This chain connects TRBV6-6 to TRBJ1-2; 7 positions match TRBD1. CDR1 is MNHNY, CDR2 SVGAGI, per germline (reference sequence). Unmatched junction bases numbered 15, after V lost 7 bases and J lost 4 bases. The CDR3 covers 16 residues. CDR3: CASIDRVGGMSYGYTF. CDR3 DNA: TGTGCCAGCATCGACAGGGTAGGGGGAATGTCCTATGGCTACACCTTC.

V and J are TRBV25-1 and TRBJ2-1; tentatively, D is TRBD1 (6 bases). Trimming took off 2 bases at V and 0 bases at J, with 14 bases between the two ends. CDR1 and CDR2 from the germline V gene are MGHDK and SYGVNS. The CDR3 extends over 17 amino acids. CDR3 region: CASSELRGQSSYNEQFF. The CDR3 coding sequence is TGTGCCAGCAGTGAACTCAGGGGCCAGAGCTCCTACAATGAGCAGTTCTTC. The whole variable domain, filled in from reference TRBV25-1 and TRBJ2-1, reads EADIYQTPRYLVIGTGKKITLECSQTMGHDKMYWYQQDPGMELHLIHYSYGVNSTEKGDLSSESTVSRIRTEHFPLTLESARPSHTSQYLCASSELRGQSSYNEQFFGPGTRLTVL.

This sequence joins TRBV7-9 and TRBJ1-2, with a tentative D call TRBD1 (6 bases). CDR3 length equals 16 residues. Germline V gene lookup returns CDR1 SEHNR and CDR2 FQNEAQ (reference sequence). The V end lost 5 bases, the J end lost 6 bases, and 22 bases lay between the germline ends. The CDR3 spells CASSPEAGVLSNGYTF. Here the CDR3 DNA reads TGTGCCAGCAGCCCTGAGGCAGGGGTTCTTAGTAATGGCTACACCTTC.

The chain links TRBV5-1 to TRBJ1-3, with no clear D. Trimming took 4 bases from V and 1 from J, leaving 9 bases between them. The germline V gene encodes CDR1 SGHRS and CDR2 YFSETQ. The CDR3 length is 14 residues. CDR3 protein: CASSPSGSGNTIYF. CDR3 bases: TGCGCCAGCAGCCCGTCGGGATCTGGAAACACCATATATTTT.

J is TRBJ1-1 and V is TRBV20-1; tentatively, D is TRBD1 (6 bases). Deletions cut 2 bases from V and 1 base from J, with 8 bases between. Germline CDR1 reads DFQATT; CDR2 reads SNEGSKA (reference sequence). The CDR3 is made up of 13 amino acids. The CDR3 is CSARRQANTEAFF. The DNA of the CDR3 is TGCAGTGCTAGAAGACAGGCGAACACTGAAGCTTTCTTT.

The chain is built from TRBV28 and TRBJ2-1; 8 bases align to TRBD2. V lost 5 bases, J lost 8 bases, and 11 bases stayed unmatched. CDR1 MDHEN and CDR2 SYDVKM come from the germline V gene. CDR3 length: 15 amino acids. CDR3 in amino acids: CASSPPGLVSHEQFF. The CDR3 nucleotides read TGTGCCAGCAGTCCCCCGGGACTAGTAAGCCATGAGCAGTTCTTC.

CDR3 in DNA: TGCGCCAGCAGCGTCTCCTATTCGGACGAGCAGTACGTC. Its translation: CASSVSYSDEQYV. V gene TRBV5-1 combines with J gene TRBJ2-7; no reliable D call. Per germline, CDR1 SGHRS and CDR2 YFSETQ. Trimming stripped 4 bases from V and 5 bases from J, with 13 bases between. This CDR3 spans 13 amino acids.

This clonotype showed up just a few times. The chain joins TRBV7-9 to TRBJ2-3, with a tentative D call TRBD2 (6 bases). This CDR3 has 14 amino acids. Germline CDR1 SEHNR, CDR2 FQNEAQ (reference sequence). V lost 1 base and J lost 6, with 11 bases in between. CDR3 region: CASSLGSGGDTQYF. The CDR3 DNA reads TGTGCCAGCAGCTTAGGTAGCGGCGGGGATACGCAGTATTTT.

In its sample, this clonotype was seen a few times. This chain uses TRBV28 with TRBJ1-6, with D possibly being TRBD1 (6 bases). Germline CDR1 and CDR2: MDHEN and SYDVKM. The CDR3 consists of 17 residues. V lost 5 bases and J 6 bases, leaving 20 bases between the germline ends. The CDR3 coding sequence is TGTGCCAGCAGTCCACGCTCGACTCGGACAGTTAATTCACCCCTCCACTTT. The encoded protein is CASSPRSTRTVNSPLHF.

This clonotype has just a few counts. The chain employs TRBV20-1 and TRBJ2-7; no firm D call. CDR3 size: 11 residues. Germline V gives CDR1 DFQATT, CDR2 SNEGSKA (reference sequence). Trimming stripped 3 bases from V and 0 bases from J, with 3 bases between. CDR3 DNA sequence: TGCAGTGCTAGCCCCTCCTACGAGCAGTACGTC. Translation: CSASPSYEQYV.

In DNA, the CDR3 is TGTGCCAGTAGTATTATAGGGACCTACGAGCAGTACTTC. Its protein product is CASSIIGTYEQYF. This chain joins TRBV19 and TRBJ2-7; D gene uncertain. Germline values: CDR1 LNHDA, CDR2 SQIVND (reference sequence). The CDR3 is made up of 13 amino acids. The V gene lost 3 bases and the J gene lost 2 bases, with 8 bases spanning the gap.

The sample holds a few counts of this clonotype. The chain recombines TRBV7-3 with TRBJ2-1, with D possibly TRBD1 on 6 matching bases. The V gene's germline CDR1 is SGHTA and CDR2 FQGTGA. Trimming pared 5 bases from V and 9 bases from J, leaving 17 bases between. The CDR3 spans 14 residues. CDR3 DNA: TGTGCCAGCAGCCTAAATACAGGGCGTGCTGAGCAGTTCTTC. Residues: CASSLNTGRAEQFF.

This clonotype was picked up a small number of times. The chain has TRBV15 and TRBJ2-3; D might be TRBD1 (6 bases). CDR3 length equals 20 residues. Germline V lookup: CDR1 LNHNV, CDR2 YYDKDF (reference sequence). Trimming took off 1 base at V and 2 bases at J, with 25 bases between the two ends. CDR3: CATSRGGPRLANSPTDTQYF. For the CDR3, the DNA is TGTGCCACCAGCAGAGGGGGGCCTCGATTAGCGAATAGTCCCACAGATACGCAGTATTTT.

This clonotype was counted a few times. This chain uses TRBV4-2 with TRBJ2-2; TRBD2 aligns across 8 bases. Germline V lookup: CDR1 LGHNA, CDR2 YNFKEQ. The CDR3 is 16 residues long. V was pared by 1 base and J by 3 bases, with 4 bases of the junction left unmatched. In DNA form, the CDR3 reads TGTGCCAGCAGCCAAGCGCGGGGGGCGGACACCGGGGAGCTGTTTTTT. Translating gives CASSQARGADTGELFF.

Remarks on this clonotype: Being one base from a much bigger clone, this may be a read error. The chain has TRBV2 and TRBJ2-5; D not certain. This CDR3 spans 11 amino acids. CDR1 is SNHLY and CDR2 is FYNNEI in the germline V gene. The CDR3 loop is CASSDLENQYF. The CDR3 region has the DNA TGTGCCAGCAGTGATCTCGAGAACCAGTACTTC.

This clonotype was seen a handful of times. The chain uses TRBV10-3 and TRBJ1-1, with D unresolved. CDR1 and CDR2 (germline): ENHRY, SYGVKD. This CDR3 has 17 residues. V was trimmed by 0 bases and J by 1 base, leaving 15 bases between them. The CDR3 here is CAISESRDTSPNTEAFF. The CDR3 DNA reads TGTGCCATCAGTGAGTCTCGAGACACAAGCCCGAACACTGAAGCTTTCTTT.

This clonotype appeared a few times. This sequence joins TRBV7-3 and TRBJ1-2; D might be TRBD1 (5 bases). This CDR3 contains 14 residues. CDR1 is SGHTA, CDR2 FQGTGA, per germline. With 5 bases removed from V and 8 bases from J, the gap between germline ends came to 18 bases. The CDR3 DNA reads as TGTGCCAGCAGCCCCCGGGACGCCTCCCAAGGCTACACCTTC. This codes for CASSPRDASQGYTF.

The chain is built from TRBV30 and TRBJ2-5; 8 bases fit TRBD1. V lost 7 bases, J lost 5 bases, and 9 bases stayed unmatched. CDR3 length equals 13 residues. Germline CDR1 and CDR2: GTSNPN and SVGIG (reference sequence). The CDR3: CAFRRGRMETQYF. The CDR3 nucleotides read TGTGCCTTCCGCAGGGGGCGCATGGAGACCCAGTACTTC.

The chain uses TRBV5-6 and TRBJ2-5; 7 positions match TRBD2. This CDR3 spans 16 amino acids. Trimming took 5 bases from V and 1 from J; bases not matched to a gene: 11. Germline CDR1 reads SGHDT; CDR2 reads YYEEEE. The chain's CDR3 is CASRRGGAGIQETQYF. CDR3 coding DNA: TGTGCCAGCAGGCGCGGGGGAGCGGGGATCCAAGAGACCCAGTACTTC.

V usage is TRBV5-6 and J usage is TRBJ2-1; D is undetermined. The CDR3 runs to 13 residues. CDR1 and CDR2 (germline): SGHDT, YYEEEE. V lost 5 bases and J 0 bases, leaving 6 bases between the germline ends. As DNA, the CDR3 is TGTGCCAGCAGACCGGTCTCCTACAATGAGCAGTTCTTC. As protein: CASRPVSYNEQFF. Filled out from reference TRBV5-6 and TRBJ2-1, the complete variable domain reads DAGVTQSPTHLIKTRGQQVTLRCSPKSGHDTVSWYQQALGQGPQFIFQYYEEEERQRGNFPDRFSGHQFPNYSSELNVNALLLGDSALYLCASRPVSYNEQFFGPGTRLTVL.

The rearrangement joins TRBV9 to TRBJ2-1, with D possibly being TRBD2 (6 bases). The CDR3 covers 17 residues. V was pared by 0 bases and J by 0 bases, with 13 bases between. Germline CDR1 and CDR2: SGDLS and YYNGEE. The CDR3 protein is CASSVGPLRGSYNEQFF. CDR3 bases: TGTGCCAGCAGCGTAGGTCCTTTGCGGGGCTCCTACAATGAGCAGTTCTTC.

This chain joins TRBV7-2 and TRBJ2-1, with 7 bases lining up with TRBD2. This CDR3 contains 14 residues. The V gene's germline CDR1 is SGHTA and CDR2 FQGNSA. The trim removed 1 base at V and 6 bases at J, leaving 3 bases unmatched. The CDR3 coding sequence is TGTGCCAGCAGCTTAGGGACTAGTTCCAATGAGCAGTTCTTC. It is translated as CASSLGTSSNEQFF. The full variable domain, its missing parts supplied by reference TRBV7-2 and TRBJ2-1, is GAGVSQSPSNKVTEKGKDVELRCDPISGHTALYWYRQSLGQGLEFLIYFQGNSAPDKSGLPSDRFSAERTGGSVSTLTIQRTQQEDSAVYLCASSLGTSSNEQFFGPGTRLTVL.

This clonotype came up a few times. This rearrangement joins TRBV4-1 to TRBJ2-4, with D uncertain. The germline gives CDR1 MGHRA, CDR2 YSYEKL. The CDR3 length is 15 residues. Trimming stripped 0 bases from V and 5 bases from J, with 11 bases between. CDR3 in amino acids: CASSQDQREQNIQYF. In nucleotides, the CDR3 is TGCGCCAGCAGCCAAGATCAACGCGAGCAAAACATTCAGTACTTC.

This clonotype came up a few times. The chain couples TRBV4-1 to TRBJ1-1, with 7 bases fitting TRBD1. J lost 1 base, V lost 4 bases, and 15 bases had no gene match. CDR3 length: 18 residues. Germline values: CDR1 MGHRA, CDR2 YSYEKL. The CDR3 loop reads CASSRRDRGLPPNTEAFF. CDR3 nucleotides: TGCGCCAGCAGCCGCCGGGACAGAGGGCTCCCACCGAACACTGAAGCTTTCTTT.

In this sample, this clonotype turned up a few times. This chain joins TRBV20-1 and TRBJ1-5; 8 nucleotides line up with TRBD1. The V segment lost 7 bases and the J segment 6 bases; nucleotides outside the gene matches: 14. The germline V gene encodes CDR1 DFQATT and CDR2 SNEGSKA (reference sequence). This CDR3 region has 15 residues. CDR3 coding DNA: TGCAGTGTCCCCGGACAGGGAGTTTTGAGTCAGCCCCAGCATTTT. It specifies CSVPGQGVLSQPQHF.